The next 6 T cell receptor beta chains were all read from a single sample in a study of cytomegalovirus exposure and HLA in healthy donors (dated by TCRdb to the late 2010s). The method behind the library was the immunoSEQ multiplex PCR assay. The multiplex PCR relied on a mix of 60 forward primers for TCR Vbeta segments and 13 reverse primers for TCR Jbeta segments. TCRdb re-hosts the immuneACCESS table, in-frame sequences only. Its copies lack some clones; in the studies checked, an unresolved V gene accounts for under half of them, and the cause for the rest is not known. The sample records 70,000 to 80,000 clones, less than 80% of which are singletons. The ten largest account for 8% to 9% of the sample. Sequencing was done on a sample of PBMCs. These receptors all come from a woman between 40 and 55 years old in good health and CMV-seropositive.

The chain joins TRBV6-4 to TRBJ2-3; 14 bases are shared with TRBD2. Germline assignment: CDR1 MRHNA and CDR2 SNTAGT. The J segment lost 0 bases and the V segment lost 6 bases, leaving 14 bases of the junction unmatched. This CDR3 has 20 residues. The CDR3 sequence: CASSGGLAGGPTISTDTQYF. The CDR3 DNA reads TGTGCCAGCAGCGGCGGACTAGCGGGGGGACCCACGATCAGCACAGATACGCAGTATTTT.

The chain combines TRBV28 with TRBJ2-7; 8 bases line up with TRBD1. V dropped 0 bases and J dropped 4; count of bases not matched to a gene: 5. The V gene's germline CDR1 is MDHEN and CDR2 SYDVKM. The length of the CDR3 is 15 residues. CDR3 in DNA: TGTGCCAGCAGTTTATGGGACAGGGACGGTTACGAGCAGTACTTC. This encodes CASSLWDRDGYEQYF.

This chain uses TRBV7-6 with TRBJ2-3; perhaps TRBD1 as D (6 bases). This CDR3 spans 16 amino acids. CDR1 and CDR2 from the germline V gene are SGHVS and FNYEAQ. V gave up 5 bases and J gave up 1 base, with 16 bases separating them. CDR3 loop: CASSVGTRLGTDTQYF. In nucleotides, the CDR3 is TGTGCCAGCAGCGTCGGGACACGTCTCGGCACAGATACGCAGTATTTT.

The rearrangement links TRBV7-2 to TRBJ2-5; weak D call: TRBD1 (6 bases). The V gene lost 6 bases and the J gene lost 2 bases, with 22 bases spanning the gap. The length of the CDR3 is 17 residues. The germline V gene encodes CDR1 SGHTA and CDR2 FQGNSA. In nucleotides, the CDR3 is TGTGCCAGCAGACTCGGGACACTCAGAAGATGGCAAGAGACCCAGTACTTC. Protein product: CASRLGTLRRWQETQYF.

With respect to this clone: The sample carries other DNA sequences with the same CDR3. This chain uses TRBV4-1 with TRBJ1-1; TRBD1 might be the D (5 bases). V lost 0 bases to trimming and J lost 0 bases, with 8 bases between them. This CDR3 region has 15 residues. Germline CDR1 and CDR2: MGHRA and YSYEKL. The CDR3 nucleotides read TGCGCCAGCAGCCAAGATCAGGGAATGAACACTGAAGCTTTCTTT. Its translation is CASSQDQGMNTEAFF.

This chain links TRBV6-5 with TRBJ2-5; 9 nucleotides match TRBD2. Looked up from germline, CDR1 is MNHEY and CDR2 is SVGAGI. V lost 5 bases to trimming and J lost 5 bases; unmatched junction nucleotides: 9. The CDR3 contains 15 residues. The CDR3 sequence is CASSPGTSWVETQYF. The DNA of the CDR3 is TGTGCCAGCAGTCCCGGGACTAGCTGGGTGGAGACCCAGTACTTC.